Each of the 15 T cell receptor beta chains below was sequenced from the same sample in a study of T-cell reconstitution after alpha-beta-depleted transplantation in children. Molecular barcoding with unique molecular identifiers was used for the TCRbeta library. One entry per CDR3 protein, called by TCRdb with MiXCR from the PCR reads. This table has a few hundred thousand distinct CDR3 sequences, around 19% appearing once. Sequencing was performed on PBMCs from the stem cell graft donor, taken from the stem cell graft. The receptor source for this set is a human donor who donated a stem cell graft to a child with acute lymphoblastic leukemia.

The V call is TRBV30, the J call TRBJ2-2; D unclear. CDR1 and CDR2 from the germline V gene are GTSNPN and SVGIG (reference sequence). This CDR3 has 13 amino acids. The V gene lost 1 base and the J gene lost 1 base, with 4 bases spanning the gap. The CDR3 spells CAWSGLNTGELFF. Written as DNA, the CDR3 is TGTGCCTGGAGTGGCCTGAACACCGGGGAGCTGTTTTTT.

This clonotype turned up a few times. V is TRBV6-5 and J is TRBJ2-7; possible D gene TRBD1, 6 bases. The CDR3 covers 14 residues. The germline gives CDR1 MNHEY, CDR2 SVGAGI. Trimming took 5 bases from V and 2 from J, leaving 13 bases between them. The CDR3: CASSRDRSPYEQYF. In DNA form, the CDR3 reads TGTGCCAGCAGTCGCGACAGGAGCCCCTACGAGCAGTACTTC.

The chain has TRBV7-6 and TRBJ2-5; D unresolved. This CDR3 has 14 residues. Germline CDR1 and CDR2: SGHVS and FNYEAQ. V lost 4 bases and J lost 2, with 11 bases in between. This chain's CDR3 is CASSSSVKQETQYF. The DNA for the CDR3 is TGTGCCAGCAGCTCCTCGGTTAAACAAGAGACCCAGTACTTC.

This clonotype has more than one count but fewer than ten. The V gene is TRBV7-9, the J gene TRBJ2-5; 12 bases match TRBD1. Germline CDR1 and CDR2: SEHNR and FQNEAQ (reference sequence). This CDR3 is 18 amino acids long. V trimming: 5 bases; J trimming: 4 bases; junction bases outside the gene matches: 14. The CDR3 is CASSGRKPGQGAGETQYF. Here the CDR3 DNA reads TGTGCCAGCAGCGGACGCAAGCCGGGACAGGGGGCCGGAGAGACCCAGTACTTC.

This clonotype was counted between two and nine times. The rearrangement uses TRBV23-1 and TRBJ2-1, with TRBD1 matching 8 bases. TRBV23-1 is designated an ORF whose function remains uncertain. CDR3 size: 16 residues. The V segment lost 7 bases and the J segment 9 bases; nucleotides outside the gene matches: 17. CDR3 sequence: CASKPTGQGFVGEQFF. CDR3 DNA: TGCGCCAGCAAACCGACAGGACAGGGATTCGTAGGTGAGCAGTTCTTC.

The V call is TRBV2, the J call TRBJ2-7, with 7 nucleotides matching TRBD1. Germline-derived CDR1 and CDR2 are SNHLY and FYNNEI. The CDR3 is 13 amino acids. V lost 6 bases, J lost 2 bases, and 4 bases stayed unmatched. CDR3 protein: CASRETGTYEQYF. For the CDR3, the DNA is TGTGCCAGCAGGGAGACAGGGACCTACGAGCAGTACTTC.

The genes are TRBV20-1 and TRBJ2-1; no reliable D call. The CDR3 runs to 14 residues. The germline V gene encodes CDR1 DFQATT and CDR2 SNEGSKA (reference sequence). Trimming cost V 2 bases and J 2 bases, with 10 bases left between them. The CDR3 spells CSARFSGPYNEQFF. The CDR3 DNA is TGCAGTGCTAGATTTTCGGGCCCCTACAATGAGCAGTTCTTC.

The chain is built from TRBV5-6 and TRBJ2-7, with TRBD2 as a possible D gene (6 bases). The CDR3 covers 14 residues. Deletions cut 2 bases from V and 7 bases from J, with 16 bases between. Per the germline V gene, CDR1 is SGHDT and CDR2 is YYEEEE. This CDR3 reads CASSFKARAGEQYF. CDR3 coding DNA: TGTGCCAGCAGCTTTAAGGCCAGGGCGGGAGAGCAGTACTTC.

The V call is TRBV7-2, the J call TRBJ1-5; D may be TRBD1 (5 bases). Trimming left V 9 bases short and J 0 bases short, with 12 bases between. The CDR3 length is 14 residues. Germline lookup yields CDR1 SGHTA and CDR2 FQGNSA. In DNA, the CDR3 is TGTGCCAGAGGGACGGAGTATAGCAATCAGCCCCAGCATTTT. Residues: CARGTEYSNQPQHF.

This clonotype was counted between two and nine times. The rearrangement uses TRBV7-2 and TRBJ1-2; no reliable D call. This CDR3 spans 13 amino acids. The germline V gene has CDR1 SGHTA and CDR2 FQGNSA. The germline V and J ends were trimmed by 4 bases and 8 bases, with 14 bases remaining between them. The CDR3 reads CASSSGWAAGYTF. The CDR3 region has the DNA TGTGCCAGCAGCTCCGGTTGGGCTGCCGGCTACACCTTC.

This clonotype was seen only a few times. One end of the junction does not line up with germline, which may come from a read error. This chain uses TRBV6-5 with TRBJ1-1; 7 nucleotides line up with TRBD1. CDR3 length: 14 residues. The germline CDR1 and CDR2 sequences are MNHEY and SVGAGI. The CDR3 bases are TGTGCCAGCAGATACTATACAGGGGACACTGAAGCTTTCTTT. Translated, it gives CASRYYTGDTEAFF.

The chain couples TRBV5-5 to TRBJ1-5; D uncertain. The germline V and J ends were trimmed by 0 bases and 0 bases, with 13 bases remaining between them. Germline CDR1 is SGHKS and CDR2 is YYEKEE (reference sequence). The CDR3 spans 17 residues. The DNA of the CDR3 is TGTGCCAGCAGCTTGGGCCCGACCTTCTATAGCAATCAGCCCCAGCATTTT. Its translation is CASSLGPTFYSNQPQHF. The full variable domain, its missing parts supplied by reference TRBV5-5 and TRBJ1-5, is DAGVTQSPTHLIKTRGQQVTLRCSPISGHKSVSWYQQVLGQGPQFIFQYYEKEERGRGNFPDRFSARQFPNYSSELNVNALLLGDSALYLCASSLGPTFYSNQPQHFGDGTRLSIL.

There are a few counts of this clonotype. The rearrangement uses TRBV7-9 and TRBJ1-4; tentatively, D is TRBD1 (5 bases). V gave up 3 bases and J gave up 7 bases, with 12 bases separating them. Looked up from germline, CDR1 is SEHNR and CDR2 is FQNEAQ (reference sequence). This CDR3 is 14 amino acids long. CDR3 protein: CASSFRPGTEKLFF. The CDR3, as DNA: TGTGCCAGCAGCTTTCGGCCAGGGACTGAAAAACTGTTTTTT.

This clonotype was counted only a few times. V gene TRBV6-5 combines with J gene TRBJ2-7; either TRBD1 or TRBD2 may supply D (5 bases each). The germline V gene has CDR1 MNHEY and CDR2 SVGAGI. Trimming shortened V by 4 bases and J by 3 bases, and 13 bases separated the two germline ends. CDR3 length: 14 amino acids. The CDR3 protein is CASSFGGVVYEQYF. DNA for the CDR3: TGTGCCAGCAGTTTTGGGGGAGTGGTCTACGAGCAGTACTTC.

This clonotype was recorded a few times. The chain combines TRBV6-5 with TRBJ1-2; 8 bases match TRBD1. There are 17 residues in the CDR3. Unmatched junction bases numbered 6, after V lost 0 bases and J lost 0 bases. Germline lookup yields CDR1 MNHEY and CDR2 SVGAGI. CDR3 sequence: CASSYSRQGPSNYGYTF. As DNA, the CDR3 is TGTGCCAGCAGTTACTCGAGACAGGGGCCTTCTAACTATGGCTACACCTTC.